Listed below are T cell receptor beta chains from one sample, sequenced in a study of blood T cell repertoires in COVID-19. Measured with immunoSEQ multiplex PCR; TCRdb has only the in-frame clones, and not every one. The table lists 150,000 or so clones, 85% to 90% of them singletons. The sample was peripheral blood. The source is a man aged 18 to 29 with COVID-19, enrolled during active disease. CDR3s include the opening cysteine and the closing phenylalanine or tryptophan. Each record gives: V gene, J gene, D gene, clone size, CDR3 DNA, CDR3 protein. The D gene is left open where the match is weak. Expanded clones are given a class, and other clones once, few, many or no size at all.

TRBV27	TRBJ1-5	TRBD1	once	TGTGCCAGCAGTTGGGGGACAGGAATCAATCAGCCCCAGCATTTT	CASSWGTGINQPQHF
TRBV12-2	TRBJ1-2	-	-	TGTGCAAGTCGCACCTCGCACAGGGGGGTCGGTTATGGCTACACCTTC	CASRTSHRGVGYGYTF
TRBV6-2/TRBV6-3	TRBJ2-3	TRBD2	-	TGTGCCAGCAGCCGACTAGCGGGAACAGATACGCAGTATTTT	CASSRLAGTDTQYF
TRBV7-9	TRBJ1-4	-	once	TGTGCCAGCAGCTTAGATTCGGCAGGGAATGAAAAACTGCTTTTT	CASSLDSAGNEKLLF
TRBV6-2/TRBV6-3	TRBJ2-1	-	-	TGTGCCAGCAGTTACCCGATAGGGGTATGGCCCAATGAGCAGTTCTTC	CASSYPIGVWPNEQFF
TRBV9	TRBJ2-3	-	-	TGTGCCAGCAGCGCCGGACTTCTCGATACGCAGTATTTT	CASSAGLLDTQYF
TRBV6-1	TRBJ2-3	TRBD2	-	TGTGCCAGCAGTGAAACTAGCGACACAGATACGCAGTATTTT	CASSETSDTDTQYF
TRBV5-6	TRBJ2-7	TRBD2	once	TGTGCCAGCAGCTCCCGGACCTCCGGGAGGGAGCAGTACTTC	CASSSRTSGREQYF
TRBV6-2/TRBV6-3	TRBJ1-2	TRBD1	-	TGTGCCAGCAGCTTTGTCCTCCGAGGGGGCGAGGATGGCTACACCTTC	CASSFVLRGGEDGYTF
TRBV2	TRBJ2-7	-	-	TGTGCCAGCAGTGAGCAGGGCTACGAGCAGTACTTC	CASSEQGYEQYF
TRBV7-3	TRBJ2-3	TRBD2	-	TGTGCCAGCAGCTTAGAGGGGGGGACTAGCGGGAGCGCTAGCACAGATACGCAGTATTTT	CASSLEGGTSGSASTDTQYF
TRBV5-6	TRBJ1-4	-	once	TGTGCCAGCAGCTTAGTAGCAACTAATGAAAAACTGCTTTTT	CASSLVATNEKLLF
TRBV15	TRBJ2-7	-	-	TGTGCCACCAGCAGGGACAGATCTTACTACGAGCAGTACTTC	CATSRDRSYYEQYF
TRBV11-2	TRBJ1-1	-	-	TGTGCCAGCAGCTTAGTCGGAGGACCAGAGAACACTGAAGCTTTCTTT	CASSLVGGPENTEAFF
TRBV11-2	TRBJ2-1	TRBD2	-	TGTGCCAGCAGCGTAGCGGGTTTACCCTATTCCTACAATGAGCAGTTCTTC	CASSVAGLPYSYNEQFF
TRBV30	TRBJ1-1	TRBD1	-	TGTGCCTGGAGCGCGACAGGGTTTGCTGAAGCTTTCTTT	CAWSATGFAEAFF
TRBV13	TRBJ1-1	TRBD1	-	TGTGCCAGCAGCCTCCGGGACAGGGGACCCGGGACTGAAGCTTTCTTT	CASSLRDRGPGTEAFF
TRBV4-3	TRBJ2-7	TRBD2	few	TGCGCCAGCAGCCGGGGCGGGGGGAACGAGCAGTACTTC	CASSRGGGNEQYF
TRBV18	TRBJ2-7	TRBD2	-	TGTGCCAGCTCCCTAGCGTTCGGGGGGGAACGCGAGCAGTACTTC	CASSLAFGGEREQYF
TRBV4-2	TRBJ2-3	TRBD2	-	TGTGCCAGCAGCCAAGGACTAGCGGGAGGGTGGACAGATACGCAGTATTTT	CASSQGLAGGWTDTQYF
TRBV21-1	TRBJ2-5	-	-	TGTGCCAGCAGCAAAGCGCTTCGGAGACAGGGGCGCGGTTGGGAGACCCAGTACTTC	CASSKALRRQGRGWETQYF
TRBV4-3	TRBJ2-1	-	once	TGCGCCAGCAGCCAAATGGACGCTCGGAGGGAGCAGTTCTTC	CASSQMDARREQFF
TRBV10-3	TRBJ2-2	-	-	TGTGCCATCAGTGAATCGGACGGGGAGACCGGGGAGCTGTTTTTT	CAISESDGETGELFF
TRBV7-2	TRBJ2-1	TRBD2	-	TGTGCCAGCAGCTTAGGGACTAGCGGAGACAATGAGCAGTTCTTC	CASSLGTSGDNEQFF
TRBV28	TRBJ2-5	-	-	TGTGCCAGCAGTTTGCTAAGGACTATACTTCAAGAGACCCAGTACTTC	CASSLLRTILQETQYF
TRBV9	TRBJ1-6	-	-	TGTGCCAGCAGCGTAGGTTCAGGGAACTCACCCCTCCACTTT	CASSVGSGNSPLHF
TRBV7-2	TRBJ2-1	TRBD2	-	TGTGCCAGCAGCTTAGCGGGCAGGACTAGCGTAAGCTCCTACAATGAGCAGTTCTTC	CASSLAGRTSVSSYNEQFF
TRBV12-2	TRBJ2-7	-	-	TGTGCAAGTCGCTCTGGGACTATAAAGGGGGAGCAGTACTTC	CASRSGTIKGEQYF
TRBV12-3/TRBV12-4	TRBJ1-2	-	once	TGTGCCAGCAGTCTGGACAGTGGCTACACCTTC	CASSLDSGYTF
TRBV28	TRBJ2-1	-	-	TGTGCCAGCAGTTTACGGGGAGTTCGGAATGAGCAGTTCTTC	CASSLRGVRNEQFF
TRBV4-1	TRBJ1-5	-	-	TGCGCCAGCAGCCAAGGCGGCAGGGCCCAGCCCCAGCATTTT	CASSQGGRAQPQHF
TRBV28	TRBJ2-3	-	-	TGTGCCAGCAGCCCCTTCCAGGCAACAGATACGCAGTATTTT	CASSPFQATDTQYF
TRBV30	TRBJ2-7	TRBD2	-	TGTGCCTGGAGTGTAAGGCTAGCGGGAGCTCACGAGCAGTACTTC	CAWSVRLAGAHEQYF
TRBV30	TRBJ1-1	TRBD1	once	TGTGCCTGGGGGACAGGGTGGACTGAAGCTTTCTTT	CAWGTGWTEAFF
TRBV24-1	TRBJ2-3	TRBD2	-	TGTGCCACCAGTCAGAGGGAGGGTTGGACAGATACGCAGTATTTT	CATSQREGWTDTQYF
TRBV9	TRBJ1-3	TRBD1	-	TGTGCCAGCAGCGAGGGGGACAGCTCTGGAAACACCATATATTTT	CASSEGDSSGNTIYF
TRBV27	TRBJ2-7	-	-	TGTGCCAGCAGTCCCCTCCCGGGGAATACCTACGAGCAGTACTTC	CASSPLPGNTYEQYF
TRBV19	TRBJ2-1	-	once	TGTGCCAGTAGTAGAGGGTGGCGTGAGCAGTTCTTC	CASSRGWREQFF
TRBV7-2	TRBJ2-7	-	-	TGTGCCAGCAGCTTGTACTCCACCTACGAGCAGTACTTC	CASSLYSTYEQYF
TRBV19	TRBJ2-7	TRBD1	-	TGTGCCAGTAGTATGAAGGCGACAGGGCCCTACGAGCAGTACTTC	CASSMKATGPYEQYF
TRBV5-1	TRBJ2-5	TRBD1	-	TGCGCCAGCAGCTCGGGACAGCTCCAAGAGACCCAGTACTTC	CASSSGQLQETQYF
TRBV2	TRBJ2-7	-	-	TGTGCCAGCAGAGATAGCGTACGTACCTACGAGCAGTACTTC	CASRDSVRTYEQYF
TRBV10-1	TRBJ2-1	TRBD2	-	TGCGCCAGCAGTGAGAGGCTAGCGGGAGCCAATGAGCAGTTCTTC	CASSERLAGANEQFF
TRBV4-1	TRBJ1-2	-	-	TGCGCCAGCAGCCAAGAGGGAGGCAGTAACTATGGCTACACCTTC	CASSQEGGSNYGYTF
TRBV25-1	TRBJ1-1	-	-	TGTGCCAGCAGGCTGGGGGCGAACACTGAAGCTTTCTTT	CASRLGANTEAFF
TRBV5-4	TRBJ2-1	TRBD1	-	TGTGCCAGCTTAGGACAGGGGGCCTTATACAATGAGCAGTTCTTC	CASLGQGALYNEQFF
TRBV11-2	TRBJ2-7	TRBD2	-	TGTGCCAGCAGAACGTTCAGCGGGAGAGGCTTCGAGCAGTACTTC	CASRTFSGRGFEQYF
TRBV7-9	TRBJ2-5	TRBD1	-	TGTGCCAGCAGCTTAACCGACAGGGCAGAGACCCAGTACTTC	CASSLTDRAETQYF
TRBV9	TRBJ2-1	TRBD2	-	TGTGCCAGCAGCGTGGACGGGACTAGCGACAATGAGCAGTTCTTC	CASSVDGTSDNEQFF
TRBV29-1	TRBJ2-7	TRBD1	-	TGCAGCGTTCTCAATTGGGGGACAGGAGGCTACGAGCAGTACTTC	CSVLNWGTGGYEQYF
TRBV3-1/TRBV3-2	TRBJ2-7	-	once	TGTGCCAGCAGCCCGCAAGTTTCAGGGGTTCTTGGCTACGAGCAGTACTTC	CASSPQVSGVLGYEQYF
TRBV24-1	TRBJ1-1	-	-	TGTGCCACCAGTGACGACACCTCAGGGAACACTGAAGCTTTCTTT	CATSDDTSGNTEAFF
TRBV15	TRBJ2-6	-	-	TGTGCCACCAGCAATGGACATCTCGCCGGGGCCAACGTCCTGACTTTC	CATSNGHLAGANVLTF
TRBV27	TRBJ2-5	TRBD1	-	TGTGCCAGCAGTTTCAGGGGGCAAGAGACCCAGTACTTC	CASSFRGQETQYF